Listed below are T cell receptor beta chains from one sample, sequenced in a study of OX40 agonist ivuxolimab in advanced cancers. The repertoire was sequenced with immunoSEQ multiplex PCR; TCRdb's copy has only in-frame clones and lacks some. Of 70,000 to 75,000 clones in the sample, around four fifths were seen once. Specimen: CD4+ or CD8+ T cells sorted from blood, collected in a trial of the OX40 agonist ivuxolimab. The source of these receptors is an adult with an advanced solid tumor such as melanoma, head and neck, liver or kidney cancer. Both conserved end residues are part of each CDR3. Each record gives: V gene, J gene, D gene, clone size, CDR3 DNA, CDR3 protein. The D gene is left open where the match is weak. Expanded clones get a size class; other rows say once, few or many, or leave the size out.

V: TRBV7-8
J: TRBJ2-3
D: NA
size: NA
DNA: TGTGCCAGCAGCTTGAGGGCAGATACGCAGTATTTT
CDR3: CASSLRADTQYF

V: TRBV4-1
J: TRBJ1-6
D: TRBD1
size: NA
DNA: TGCGCCAGCAGCCTTGGGGACAGGGGGTTAGGACCCCTCCACTTT
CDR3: CASSLGDRGLGPLHF

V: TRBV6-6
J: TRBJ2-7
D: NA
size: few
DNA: TGTGCCAGCAGACCCAGGGCAAGCTCCTACGAGCAGTACTTC
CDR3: CASRPRASSYEQYF

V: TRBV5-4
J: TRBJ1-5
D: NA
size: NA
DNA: TGTGCCAGCGGGCTGGGGGGAGGTCAGCCCCAGCATTTT
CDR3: CASGLGGGQPQHF

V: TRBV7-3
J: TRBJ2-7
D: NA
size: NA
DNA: TGTGCCAGCAGCTTACGGGCCGGGAGTTCAATCTACGAGCAGTACTTC
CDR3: CASSLRAGSSIYEQYF

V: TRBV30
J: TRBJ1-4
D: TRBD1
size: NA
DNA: TGTGCCTGGAGTGCGGCAGGGGGGTCAGCAAAACTGTTTTTT
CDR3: CAWSAAGGSAKLFF

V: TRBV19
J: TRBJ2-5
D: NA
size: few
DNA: TGTGCCAGTAGTAGACAGAGCGAAGAGACCCAGTACTTC
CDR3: CASSRQSEETQYF

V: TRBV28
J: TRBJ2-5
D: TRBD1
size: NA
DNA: TGTGCCAGCAGTGACCCCGGGACAGGGAAAGAGACCCAGTACTTC
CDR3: CASSDPGTGKETQYF

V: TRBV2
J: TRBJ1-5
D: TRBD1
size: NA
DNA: TGTGCCAGCAGTGTGGAGGGGGCTCAGCCCCAGCATTTT
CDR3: CASSVEGAQPQHF

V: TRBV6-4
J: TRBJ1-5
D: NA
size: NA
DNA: TGTGCCAGCAGTGACGGTGCCCGTCAGCCCCAGCATTTT
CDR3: CASSDGARQPQHF